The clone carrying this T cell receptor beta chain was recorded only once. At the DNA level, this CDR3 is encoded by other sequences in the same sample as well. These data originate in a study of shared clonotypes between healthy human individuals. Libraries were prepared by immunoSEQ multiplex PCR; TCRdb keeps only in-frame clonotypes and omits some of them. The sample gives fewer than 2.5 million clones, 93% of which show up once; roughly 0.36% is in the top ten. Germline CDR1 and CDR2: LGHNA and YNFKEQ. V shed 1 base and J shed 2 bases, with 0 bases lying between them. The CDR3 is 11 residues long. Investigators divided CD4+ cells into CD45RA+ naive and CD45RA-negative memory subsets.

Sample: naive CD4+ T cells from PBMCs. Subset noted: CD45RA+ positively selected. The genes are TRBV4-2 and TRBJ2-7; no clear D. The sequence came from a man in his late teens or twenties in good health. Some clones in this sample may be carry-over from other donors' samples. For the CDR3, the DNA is TGTGCCAGCAGCCAAGCCTACGAGCAGTACTTC. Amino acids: CASSQAYEQYF.